This TCR beta chain was obtained from a study of cytotoxic CD8 clonotypes in ibrutinib-treated CLL. Regarding this clone: Its antigen is still unknown.

Cryopreserved PBMCs yielded approximately 2 micrograms of genomic DNA for TCR beta libraries. Measured with immunoSEQ multiplex PCR; TCRdb has only the in-frame clones, and not every one. The profile shows 120,000 to 150,000 clones, approximately 80% of them singletons. Germline assignment: CDR1 SNHLY and CDR2 FYNNEI. The CDR3 is made up of 16 amino acids. Trimming cost V 4 bases and J 0 bases, with 10 bases left between them. Whole-study results and caveats: Collection times varied between progressing and sustained-remission patients.

The V call is TRBV2, the J call TRBJ2-6, with D possibly matching TRBD1 (5 bases). This material consisted of PBMCs, taken after 12 months of ibrutinib treatment. The receptor was derived from a human donor with chronic lymphocytic leukemia. The CDR3 DNA is TGTGCCAGCAGTGGGCAGGGTCTCTCTGGGGCCAACGTCCTGACTTTC. It yields the protein CASSGQGLSGANVLTF.